The 18 T cell receptor beta chains in this list originate from one sample, sequenced in a study of T-cell reconstitution after alpha-beta-depleted transplantation in children. The TCRbeta library incorporated unique molecular identifiers. One entry per CDR3 protein results from TCRdb running MiXCR on the PCR reads. Seen here are around 960,000 distinct CDR3 sequences, 25% to 35% observed once, and the top ten hold roughly 31%. The starting material was PBMCs, mostly from graft donor cells, obtained 360 days after TCRalphabeta/CD19-depleted stem cell transplant. The receptors were sampled from a boy in the first two years of life who had a stem cell transplant for SCID, so the T cells may come from the graft donor.

This chain links TRBV12-3 or TRBV12-4 with TRBJ2-5; 7 nucleotides agree with TRBD2. This CDR3 is built from 17 residues. Losses at the gene ends were 5 bases for V and 2 bases for J; bases not matched to a gene: 14. The CDR3: CASSRSLAVERQETQYF. CDR3 nucleotides: TGTGCCAGCAGTAGGAGTCTAGCGGTTGAGAGGCAAGAGACCCAGTACTTC.

This clonotype came up a few times. The CDR3 coding sequence is TGTGCCACCAGTGATCCACTAGCGGGGGCCGTCAATGAGCAGTTCTTC. Translating gives CATSDPLAGAVNEQFF. The chain has TRBV24-1 and TRBJ2-1, with 11 bases that match TRBD2. Trimming at V came to 3 bases and at J to 6 bases, leaving 6 bases not matched to a gene. This CDR3 contains 16 residues. CDR1 is KGHDR, CDR2 SFDVKD, per germline.

CDR3 sequence (DNA): TGTGCCAGCAGCTCCACCGCAGCAATAAACTCCTACGAGCAGTACTTC. Its protein product is CASSSTAAINSYEQYF. This chain joins TRBV28 and TRBJ2-7; D uncertain. The CDR3 is 16 amino acids. Deletions cut 6 bases from V and 0 bases from J, with 18 bases between. Germline values: CDR1 MDHEN, CDR2 SYDVKM. Full variable domain (rest looked up from reference TRBV28 and TRBJ2-7): DVKVTQSSRYLVKRTGEKVFLECVQDMDHENMFWYRQDPGLGLRLIYFSYDVKMKEKGDIPEGYSVSREKKERFSLILESASTNQTSMYLCASSSTAAINSYEQYFGPGTRLTVT.

The chain employs TRBV7-7 and TRBJ2-1; 8 bases agree with TRBD2. Per the germline V gene, CDR1 is SSHAT and CDR2 is FNYEAQ (reference sequence). CDR3 length: 15 residues. After removal of 5 bases from V and 2 bases from J, the junction contained 5 bases not matched to a gene. DNA of the CDR3: TGTGCCAGCAGCGAAGCGGGGGAACCCTACAATGAGCAGTTCTTC. Its protein product is CASSEAGEPYNEQFF.

The chain combines TRBV4-1 with TRBJ1-2; 7 nucleotides align to TRBD1. This CDR3 is 15 amino acids long. Trimming cost V 2 bases and J 8 bases; bases outside gene matches: 11. Germline assignment: CDR1 MGHRA and CDR2 YSYEKL. The CDR3 is CASSQRTGLVRGYTF. The CDR3 bases are TGCGCCAGCAGCCAAAGGACAGGTCTAGTGAGGGGCTACACCTTC.

This clonotype appeared a few times. This chain connects TRBV10-3 to TRBJ2-3; D possibly corresponds to TRBD2 (6 bases). The germline V and J ends were trimmed by 0 bases and 1 base, with 8 bases remaining between them. CDR1 ENHRY and CDR2 SYGVKD come from the germline V gene. This CDR3 spans 15 amino acids. The CDR3 loop reads CAISESASGTDTQYF. As DNA, the CDR3 is TGTGCCATCAGTGAGTCGGCTAGCGGCACAGATACGCAGTATTTT.

This chain links TRBV30 with TRBJ2-1; 7 positions match TRBD2. CDR3 length equals 13 residues. The germline V gene has CDR1 GTSNPN and CDR2 SVGIG (reference sequence). Trimming took 1 base from V and 9 from J; bases not matched to a gene: 6. The CDR3 protein is CAWSDGVAGEQFF. The CDR3 DNA follows: TGTGCCTGGAGTGACGGGGTAGCGGGTGAGCAGTTCTTC.

V and J are TRBV12-3 or TRBV12-4 and TRBJ1-1, with a weak D call TRBD1 (5 bases). This CDR3 spans 15 amino acids. V was trimmed by 3 bases and J by 7 bases, leaving 18 bases between them. The CDR3 nucleotides are TGTGCCAGCAGTTTCCACTATGGGGCAGGGAATGAAGCTTTCTTT. It specifies CASSFHYGAGNEAFF.

In its sample, this clonotype was seen many times. V usage is TRBV27 and J usage is TRBJ1-1; D gene unclear. The CDR3 sequence is 15 residues long. V was cut by 5 bases and J by 0 bases, with 13 bases left in between. The germline V gene encodes CDR1 MNHEY and CDR2 SMNVEV (reference sequence). CDR3 loop: CASSPDRLLNTEAFF. The CDR3 DNA reads TGTGCCAGCAGTCCAGACCGACTTTTGAACACTGAAGCTTTCTTT.

The V call is TRBV20-1, the J call TRBJ1-1; D is ambiguous. CDR3 length: 14 amino acids. The germline V gene has CDR1 DFQATT and CDR2 SNEGSKA (reference sequence). Trimming took 3 bases from V and 1 from J, leaving 12 bases between them. As DNA, the CDR3 is TGCAGTGCTAGGATCCCCGCCGAGAACACTGAAGCTTTCTTT. Its translation: CSARIPAENTEAFF.

This clonotype was seen at least ten times. V gene TRBV5-1 combines with J gene TRBJ1-1; maybe TRBD1 (5 bases). This CDR3 is built from 15 residues. V lost 5 bases to trimming and J lost 0 bases, with 14 bases between them. The germline gives CDR1 SGHRS, CDR2 YFSETQ. The CDR3 is CASRGAGSVNTEAFF. In DNA form, the CDR3 reads TGCGCCAGCAGAGGGGCAGGGTCGGTGAACACTGAAGCTTTCTTT.

The CDR3 region is CASSLVGAVSGNTIYF. The CDR3, as DNA: TGTGCCAGCAGTTTGGTCGGGGCAGTCTCTGGAAACACCATATATTTT. This rearrangement joins TRBV28 to TRBJ1-3; TRBD1 might be the D (5 bases). The CDR3 totals 16 residues. V lost 3 bases and J lost 0, with 12 bases in between. CDR1 is MDHEN and CDR2 is SYDVKM in the germline V gene.

The V gene is TRBV28, the J gene TRBJ1-4; D remains unclear. Trimming left V 6 bases short and J 7 bases short, with 24 bases between. This CDR3 is built from 17 residues. The V gene's germline CDR1 is MDHEN and CDR2 SYDVKM. CDR3 region: CASSPVNGGWPSEKLFF. CDR3 nucleotide sequence: TGTGCCAGCAGCCCCGTGAACGGAGGGTGGCCGAGTGAAAAACTGTTTTTT. The full variable domain, with the rest looked up from reference TRBV28 and TRBJ1-4, is DVKVTQSSRYLVKRTGEKVFLECVQDMDHENMFWYRQDPGLGLRLIYFSYDVKMKEKGDIPEGYSVSREKKERFSLILESASTNQTSMYLCASSPVNGGWPSEKLFFGSGTQLSVL.

V and J are TRBV27 and TRBJ2-2, with 7 bases aligning to TRBD2. V lost 7 bases and J lost 0; bases outside the gene matches: 17. This CDR3 is built from 19 residues. CDR1 is MNHEY and CDR2 is SMNVEV in the germline V gene (reference sequence). The CDR3, as DNA: TGTGCCAGCACCCAGCGTAAAGGGAGGGTTGGGGCGAACACCGGGGAGCTGTTTTTT. As protein: CASTQRKGRVGANTGELFF.

V and J are TRBV6-1 and TRBJ2-5; either TRBD1 or TRBD2 may fit D (6 bases each). CDR1 MNHNS and CDR2 SASEGT come from the germline V gene. This CDR3 spans 15 amino acids. The ends were cut back, 5 bases at V and 2 bases at J, with 15 bases in the middle. The CDR3 nucleotides read TGTGCCAGCAGTCGAGAAGGGGGGCGGCAAGAGACCCAGTACTTC. Its protein is CASSREGGRQETQYF.

This rearrangement joins TRBV20-1 to TRBJ2-3; D ambiguous. The V gene's germline CDR1 is DFQATT and CDR2 SNEGSKA (reference sequence). V lost 5 bases to trimming and J lost 0 bases, with 15 bases between them. The length of the CDR3 is 15 residues. In DNA, the CDR3 is TGCAGTGCTTCCCTCCGTGGGCCCAGCACAGATACGCAGTATTTT. This encodes CSASLRGPSTDTQYF.

This clonotype was seen only a few times. This chain connects TRBV21-1 to TRBJ1-1; TRBD1 reflects the table's D call only, with no check against the DNA. TRBV21-1 is annotated as a pseudogene. This CDR3 is built from 18 residues. The chain's CDR3 is CASSKGKGQGPPNTEAFF. CDR3 DNA: TGTGCCAGCAGCAAAGGCAAGGGACAGGGACCACCAAACACTGAAGCTTTCTTT.

The CDR3 DNA is TGTGCCAGCAGCCAAGGCTGGAGGACCTGGGACACTGAAGCTTTCTTT. Its protein is CASSQGWRTWDTEAFF. This chain uses TRBV3-1 with TRBJ1-1; the D is unclear. Germline V CDR1 and CDR2: LGHDT, YNNKEL (reference sequence). The CDR3 consists of 16 residues. Trimming took off 1 base at V and 3 bases at J, with 15 bases between the two ends.